What follows are 4 T cell receptor beta chains derived from one specimen sequenced in a study of beta chain features in type 1 diabetes. cDNA synthesis used the whole RNA isolate, giving expressed TCRB sequences. TCRdb's table, derived via immunoSEQ multiplex PCR, lists solely in-frame clones and lacks some. The sample holds about 930,000 clones, 17% seen once. Sequencing input: naive CD4+ T cells from blood. The receptors originated from a woman aged 18-29 years in good health.

This clone occurred a few times. This CDR3 reads CASSVGGLSGKETQYF. The CDR3 region has the DNA TGTGCCAGCAGCGTAGGAGGTCTTTCGGGAAAAGAGACCCAGTACTTC. V is TRBV9 and J is TRBJ2-5, with D perhaps TRBD2 (5 bases). With 0 bases removed from V and 3 bases from J, the gap between germline ends came to 15 bases. This CDR3 is built from 16 residues. Germline lookup yields CDR1 SGDLS and CDR2 YYNGEE.

The chain employs TRBV2 and TRBJ1-4; D unclear. Germline CDR1 and CDR2: SNHLY and FYNNEI. This CDR3 spans 11 amino acids. V lost 6 bases and J 3 bases, leaving 2 bases between the germline ends. CDR3 sequence: CASRANEKLFF. CDR3 nucleotide sequence: TGTGCCAGCAGAGCTAATGAAAAACTGTTTTTT.

This chain links TRBV25-1 with TRBJ2-7; 8 bases agree with TRBD1. The germline V gene encodes CDR1 MGHDK and CDR2 SYGVNS. V was clipped by 2 bases and J by 2 bases; unmatched bases: 14. This CDR3 has 18 amino acids. The CDR3 loop reads CASSEPDSVPGQAYEQYF. The CDR3 DNA is TGTGCCAGCAGTGAACCCGACTCCGTACCGGGACAGGCCTACGAGCAGTACTTC.

This clone was observed a few times. The chain carries TRBV11-1 and TRBJ1-1, with 7 nucleotides matching TRBD1. This CDR3 spans 14 amino acids. After removal of 1 base from V and 5 bases from J, the junction contained 4 bases not matched to a gene. Germline-derived CDR1 and CDR2 are SGHAT and FQDESV (reference sequence). The CDR3 bases are TGTGCCAGCAGCTTAGACAGGGGAGGAACTGAAGCTTTCTTT. Its translation is CASSLDRGGTEAFF.